The clone carrying this TCR beta chain was detected ten times or more. The antigen is not known. MiXCR was run by TCRdb on the 5' RACE reads, yielding one entry per CDR3 protein. This sample has fewer than 350,000 distinct CDR3 sequences; roughly 8.6% occur once, and the top ten carry over 2%. This entry belongs to a study of identical twins. V was shortened by 0 bases and J by 6 bases, with 11 bases between the two germline ends. The CDR3 sequence is 14 residues long. Whole-study results and caveats: Rather than following the same donors, the conclusions depended on cross-sectional statistical analysis. The models systematically underestimated how much out-of-frame TCR alpha was shared in monozygotic twins. Within beta out-of-frame sequences, the excess sharing observed between twins was weaker. Cord blood's abundant beta clonotypes had fewer insertions, unlike memory repertoires.

This same sample was also part of a study on yellow fever vaccine responses in identical twins.

Material for sequencing was memory (CD45RO+) T cells sorted from blood. This clonotype was obtained from a woman aged 18-30 years in good health. V and J are TRBV12-3 or TRBV12-4 and TRBJ1-1; D is perhaps TRBD1 (5 bases). As DNA, the CDR3 is TGTGCCAGCAGTTTAGCTGGAGGCAGGGCTGAAGCTTTCTTT. Translating it yields CASSLAGGRAEAFF.